This T cell receptor (beta chain) stems from a study of early T cells in non-severe SARS-CoV-2 infection. This clonotype was counted a few times. Germline trimming cut 3 bases from V and 6 bases from J; bases unmatched to any gene: 4. CDR3 length: 12 residues. From germline, CDR1 is DFQATT and CDR2 SNEGSKA (reference sequence). Individual cDNA molecules were tagged with unique molecular identifiers. TCRdb re-called the 5' RACE reads with MiXCR, one entry per CDR3 protein. The sample shows over 45,000 distinct CDR3 sequences, 6.5% to 7.5% of them seen only once. Material: whole blood, obtained at baseline. The gene calls are TRBV20-1 and TRBJ2-7; 8 bases match TRBD2. This TCR was sampled from an adult who was a healthcare worker with PCR-confirmed SARS-CoV-2 infection or an uninfected control (not recorded which). In DNA form, the CDR3 reads TGCAGTGCTAGGCCCGGGGGGGTCGAGCAGTACTTC. Its protein is CSARPGGVEQYF.